This TCR beta chain was captured in a study of T cell responses to AZD1222 COVID-19 vaccine. Across the study: Second-dose timings of about 4 or about 12 weeks were pooled.

TCRdb keeps only in-frame clones here, not all; method: immunoSEQ multiplex PCR. The table records some 96,000 clones, about 86% of them present only once. This clone was seen just once. The V gene's germline CDR1 is LGHDT and CDR2 YNNKEL (reference sequence). This CDR3 has 14 amino acids. Trimming shortened V by 0 bases and J by 7 bases, and 12 bases separated the two germline ends. The clonotype comes from an adult in good health. Sequenced material: peripheral blood, taken on day 0 of AZD1222 vaccination. The chain combines TRBV3-1 (or the pseudogene TRBV3-2) with TRBJ1-2; D may be TRBD1 (5 bases). CDR3 sequence reads: CASSQEDGRGGYTF. The CDR3 bases are TGTGCCAGCAGCCAAGAGGACGGGAGGGGTGGCTACACCTTC.